Shown below are 6 T cell receptor beta chains from a single sample sequenced in a study of CD8+ T cells in alopecia areata. Sequencing relied on a cDNA template that was reverse transcribed from extracted RNA. TCRdb's copy holds only in-frame clones and misses some; the assay was immunoSEQ multiplex PCR. The sample lists 150,000 to 200,000 clones, about three fifths occurring once. Treatment described: oral pan-JAK inhibitor, 5-10 mg twice daily. The sequences come from CD4+ T cells sorted from blood, collected at week 49, from a patient treated with tofacitinib. The receptor source for this set is a human donor with alopecia areata.

The gene calls are TRBV5-1 and TRBJ2-1; D call uncertain. The CDR3 length is 13 residues. From germline, CDR1 is SGHRS and CDR2 YFSETQ. Trimming took 0 bases from V and 8 from J, leaving 9 bases between them. The CDR3 sequence is CASSLGALDEQFF. CDR3 nucleotide sequence: TGCGCCAGCAGCTTGGGTGCCCTCGATGAGCAGTTCTTC.

The rearrangement uses TRBV15 and TRBJ1-2; maybe TRBD1 (5 bases). The CDR3 is made up of 15 amino acids. V lost 1 base to trimming and J lost 1 base, with 10 bases between them. Germline assignment: CDR1 LNHNV and CDR2 YYDKDF (reference sequence). The CDR3 reads CATSRGQTLNYGYTF. Written as DNA, the CDR3 is TGTGCCACCAGCAGAGGACAGACTCTTAACTATGGCTACACCTTC.

The genes are TRBV19 and TRBJ2-7; D is uncertain. Germline assignment: CDR1 LNHDA and CDR2 SQIVND (reference sequence). Between the trimmed V and J ends, which lost 5 bases and 2 bases, there was a span of 13 bases. This CDR3 is built from 14 residues. This CDR3 is CASSPRTETYEQYF. Here the CDR3 DNA reads TGTGCCAGTAGTCCGCGGACGGAGACCTACGAGCAGTACTTC.

This clone came up a few times. The J gene is TRBJ1-1, the V gene TRBV5-4; 8 positions agree with TRBD1. The junction had 8 bases not matched to a gene; V was cut back by 3 bases and J by 4 bases. The CDR3 is 15 residues long. Germline CDR1 reads SGHNT; CDR2 reads YYREEE (reference sequence). CDR3 protein: CASSSTGGPATEAFF. In DNA form, the CDR3 reads TGTGCCAGCAGCTCTACAGGGGGACCCGCCACTGAAGCTTTCTTT.

The V and J genes are TRBV11-3 and TRBJ2-2, with a tentative D call TRBD1 (5 bases). Germline assignment: CDR1 SGHNT and CDR2 YENEEA. CDR3 size: 14 residues. V was pared by 1 base and J by 5 bases, with 8 bases between. CDR3 sequence: CASSLVQGTGELFF. CDR3 bases: TGTGCCAGCAGCTTAGTGCAGGGAACCGGGGAGCTGTTTTTT.

The J gene is TRBJ2-3, the V gene TRBV5-1, with a weak D call TRBD2 (5 bases). Germline CDR1 SGHRS, CDR2 YFSETQ. This CDR3 comprises 15 residues. Trimming left V 1 base short and J 4 bases short, with 13 bases between. The DNA for the CDR3 is TGCGCCAGCAGCTTGCGCGACGCGGGCGCAGATACGCAGTATTTT. As protein: CASSLRDAGADTQYF.